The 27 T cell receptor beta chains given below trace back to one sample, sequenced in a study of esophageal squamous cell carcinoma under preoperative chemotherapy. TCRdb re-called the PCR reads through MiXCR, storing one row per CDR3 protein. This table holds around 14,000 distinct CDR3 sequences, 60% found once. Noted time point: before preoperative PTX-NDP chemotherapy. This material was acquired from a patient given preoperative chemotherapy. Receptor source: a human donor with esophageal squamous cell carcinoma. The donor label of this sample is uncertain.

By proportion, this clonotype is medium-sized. CDR3 in DNA: TGTGCCAGCAGTGACACCGCAGGCCGGAGCACAGATACGCAGTATTTT. It translates to CASSDTAGRSTDTQYF. This sequence joins TRBV6-4 and TRBJ2-3; D gene unclear. Looked up from germline, CDR1 is MRHNA and CDR2 is SNTAGT. Trimming left V 2 bases short and J 0 bases short, with 12 bases between. This CDR3 is 16 amino acids long.

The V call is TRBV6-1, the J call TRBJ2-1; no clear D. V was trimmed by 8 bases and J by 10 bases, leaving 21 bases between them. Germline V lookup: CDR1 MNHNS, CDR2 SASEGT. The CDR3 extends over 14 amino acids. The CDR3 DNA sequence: TGTGCCAGCGTGCTCCGAGGTCGGAATTCCGAGCAGTTCTTC. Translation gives CASVLRGRNSEQFF.

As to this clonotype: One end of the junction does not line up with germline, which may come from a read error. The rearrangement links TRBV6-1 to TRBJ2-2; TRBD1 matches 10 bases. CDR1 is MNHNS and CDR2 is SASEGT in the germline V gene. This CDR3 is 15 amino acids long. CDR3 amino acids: CASRTGQGDTDEQFF. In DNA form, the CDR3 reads TGTGCCAGCAGAACCGGACAGGGGGACACCGATGAGCAGTTTTTT.

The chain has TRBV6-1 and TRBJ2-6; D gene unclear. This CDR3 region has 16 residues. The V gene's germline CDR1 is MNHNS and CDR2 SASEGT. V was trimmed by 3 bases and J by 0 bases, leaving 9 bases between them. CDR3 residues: CASSEARLSGANVLTF. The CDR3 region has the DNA TGTGCCAGCAGTGAGGCGAGGCTCTCTGGGGCCAACGTCCTGACTTTC.

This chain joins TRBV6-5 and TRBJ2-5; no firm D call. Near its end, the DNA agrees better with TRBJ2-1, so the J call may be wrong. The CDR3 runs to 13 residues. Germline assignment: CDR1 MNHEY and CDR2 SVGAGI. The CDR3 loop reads CASSYLEFNEQFF. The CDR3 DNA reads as TGTGCCAGCAGTTACTTAGAATTCAATGAGCAGTTCTTC.

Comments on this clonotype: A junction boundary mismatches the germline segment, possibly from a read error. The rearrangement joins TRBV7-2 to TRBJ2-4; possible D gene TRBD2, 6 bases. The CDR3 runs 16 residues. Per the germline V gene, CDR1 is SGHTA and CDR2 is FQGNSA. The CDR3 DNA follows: TGTGCCAGCAGGGGCAGCGGGCGGCGGGACCGTGGTACGCAGTATTTC. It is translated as CASRGSGRRDRGTQYF.

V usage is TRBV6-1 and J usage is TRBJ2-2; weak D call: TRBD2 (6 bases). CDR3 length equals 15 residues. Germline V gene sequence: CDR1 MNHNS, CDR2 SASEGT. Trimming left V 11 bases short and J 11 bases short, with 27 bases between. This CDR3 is CARGTGEVGTDELFF. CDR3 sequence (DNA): TGTGCCCGGGGAACCGGGGAGGTGGGCACAGATGAGCTGTTTTTT.

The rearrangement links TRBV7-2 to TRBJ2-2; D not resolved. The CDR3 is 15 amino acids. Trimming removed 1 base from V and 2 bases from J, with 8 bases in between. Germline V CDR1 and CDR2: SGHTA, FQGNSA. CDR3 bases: TGTGCCAGCAGCTTAGTGGGGTCAAACACCGGGGAGCTGTTTTTT. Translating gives CASSLVGSNTGELFF.

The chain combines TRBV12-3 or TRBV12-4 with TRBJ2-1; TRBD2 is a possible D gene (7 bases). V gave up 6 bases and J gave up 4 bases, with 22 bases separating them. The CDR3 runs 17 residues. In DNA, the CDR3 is TGTGCCAGCAGCCTCTGGGAGCTAGGGGGGGGTTACAATGAGCAGTTCTTC. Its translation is CASSLWELGGGYNEQFF.

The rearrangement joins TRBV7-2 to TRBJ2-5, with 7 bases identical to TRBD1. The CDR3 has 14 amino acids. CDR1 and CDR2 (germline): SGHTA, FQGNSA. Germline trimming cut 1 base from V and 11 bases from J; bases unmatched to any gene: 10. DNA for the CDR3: TGTGCCAGCAGCTTAGGGTGGCAGGGGGAGCGGCAGTACTTC. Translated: CASSLGWQGERQYF.

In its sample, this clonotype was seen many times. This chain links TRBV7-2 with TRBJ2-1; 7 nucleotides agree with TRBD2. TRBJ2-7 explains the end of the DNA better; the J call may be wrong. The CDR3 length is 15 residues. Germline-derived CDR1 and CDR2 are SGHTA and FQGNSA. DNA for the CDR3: TGTGCCAGCAGACGGGACTCAGCGGGGTACAATGAGCAGTACTTC. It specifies CASRRDSAGYNEQYF.

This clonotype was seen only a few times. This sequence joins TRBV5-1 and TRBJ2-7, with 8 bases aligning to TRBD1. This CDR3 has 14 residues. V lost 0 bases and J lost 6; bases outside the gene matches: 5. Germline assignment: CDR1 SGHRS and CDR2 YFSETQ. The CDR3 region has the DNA TGCGCCAGCAGCTTGGTCCAGGGGGCTGGCGAGCAGTACTTC. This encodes CASSLVQGAGEQYF. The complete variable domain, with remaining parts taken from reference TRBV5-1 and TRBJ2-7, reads KAGVTQTPRYLIKTRGQQVTLSCSPISGHRSVSWYQQTPGQGLQFLFEYFSETQRNKGNFPGRFSGRQFSNSRSEMNVSTLELGDSALYLCASSLVQGAGEQYFGPGTRLTVT.

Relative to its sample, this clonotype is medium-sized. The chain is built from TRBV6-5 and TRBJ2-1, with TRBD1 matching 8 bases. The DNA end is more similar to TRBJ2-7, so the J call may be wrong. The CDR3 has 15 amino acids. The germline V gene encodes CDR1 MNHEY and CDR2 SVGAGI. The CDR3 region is CASLIGGQGGYEQYF. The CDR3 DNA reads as TGTGCCAGCCTTATAGGCGGACAGGGAGGCTACGAGCAGTACTTC.

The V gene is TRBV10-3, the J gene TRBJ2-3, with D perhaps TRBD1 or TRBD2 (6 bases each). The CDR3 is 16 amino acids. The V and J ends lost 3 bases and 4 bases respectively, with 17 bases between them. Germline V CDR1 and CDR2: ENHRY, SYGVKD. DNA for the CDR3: TGTGCCATCAGTGATGGAGAGGGGGGAATAGCAGATACGCAGTATTTT. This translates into CAISDGEGGIADTQYF.

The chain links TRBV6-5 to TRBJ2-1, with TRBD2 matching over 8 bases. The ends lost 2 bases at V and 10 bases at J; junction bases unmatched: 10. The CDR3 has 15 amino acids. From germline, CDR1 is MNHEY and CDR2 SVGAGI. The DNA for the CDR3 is TGTGCCAGCAGTTACGCTCGGGAGGGCAACTACGAGCAGTTCTTC. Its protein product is CASSYAREGNYEQFF.

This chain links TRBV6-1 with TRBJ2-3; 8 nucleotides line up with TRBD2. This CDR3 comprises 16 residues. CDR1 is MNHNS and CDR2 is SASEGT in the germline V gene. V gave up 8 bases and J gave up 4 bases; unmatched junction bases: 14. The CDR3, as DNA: TGTGCCAGCGCGGGCAACGGGGGGGACGGGGCAGATACGCAGTATTTT. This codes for CASAGNGGDGADTQYF.

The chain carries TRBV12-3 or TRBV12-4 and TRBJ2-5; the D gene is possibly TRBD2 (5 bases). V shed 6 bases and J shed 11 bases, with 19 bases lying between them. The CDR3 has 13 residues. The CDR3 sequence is CASSHRGGGEQYF. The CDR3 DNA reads TGTGCCAGCAGCCACCGCGGAGGAGGTGAACAGTACTTC.

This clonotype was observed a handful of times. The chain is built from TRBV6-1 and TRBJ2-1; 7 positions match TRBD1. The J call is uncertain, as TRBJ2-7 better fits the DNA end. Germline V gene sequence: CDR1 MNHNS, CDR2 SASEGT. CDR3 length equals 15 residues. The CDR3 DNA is TGTGCCAGCAGGGAGGACAGGAGCTCCTACAATGAGCAGTACTTC. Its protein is CASREDRSSYNEQYF.

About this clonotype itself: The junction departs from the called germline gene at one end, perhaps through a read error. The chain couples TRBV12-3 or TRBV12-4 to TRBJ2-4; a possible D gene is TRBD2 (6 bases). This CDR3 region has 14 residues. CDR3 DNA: TGCCGCGGCTTGGGGCGGGGAGCCACAAATATGCAGTACTTC. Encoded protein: CRGLGRGATNMQYF.

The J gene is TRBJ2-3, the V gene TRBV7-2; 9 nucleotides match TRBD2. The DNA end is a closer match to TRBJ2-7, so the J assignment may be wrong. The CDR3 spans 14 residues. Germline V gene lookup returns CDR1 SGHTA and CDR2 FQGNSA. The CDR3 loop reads CASSQTSGYNEQYF. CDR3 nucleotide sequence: TGTGCCAGCAGCCAGACTAGCGGATACAATGAGCAGTACTTC.

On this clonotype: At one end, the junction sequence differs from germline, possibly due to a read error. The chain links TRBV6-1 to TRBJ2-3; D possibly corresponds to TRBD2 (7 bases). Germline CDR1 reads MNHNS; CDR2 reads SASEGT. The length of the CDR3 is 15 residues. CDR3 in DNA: TGTGCCGGGGGTGAAGGGGGGGGGGACCAAGATACGCAGTATTTC. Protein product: CAGGEGGGDQDTQYF.

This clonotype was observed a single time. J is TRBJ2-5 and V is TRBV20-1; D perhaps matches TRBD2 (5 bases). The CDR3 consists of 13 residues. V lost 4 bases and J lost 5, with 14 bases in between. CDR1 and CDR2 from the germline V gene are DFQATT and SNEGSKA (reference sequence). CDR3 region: CSAKEDSFETQYF. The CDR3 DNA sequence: TGCAGTGCTAAGGAGGATTCCTTTGAGACCCAGTACTTC.

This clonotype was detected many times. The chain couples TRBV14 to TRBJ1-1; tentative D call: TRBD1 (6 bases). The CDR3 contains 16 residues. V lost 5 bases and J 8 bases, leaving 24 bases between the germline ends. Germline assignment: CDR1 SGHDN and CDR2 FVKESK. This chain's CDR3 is CASSNPGGAGEKEAFF. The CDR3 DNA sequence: TGTGCCAGCAGCAACCCAGGTGGGGCAGGGGAAAAGGAAGCTTTCTTT.

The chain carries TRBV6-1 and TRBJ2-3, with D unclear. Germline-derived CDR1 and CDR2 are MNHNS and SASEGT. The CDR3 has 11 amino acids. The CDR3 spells CASGSLGTQYF. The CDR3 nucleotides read TGTGCGAGTGGTAGCCTGGGTACGCAGTATTTT.

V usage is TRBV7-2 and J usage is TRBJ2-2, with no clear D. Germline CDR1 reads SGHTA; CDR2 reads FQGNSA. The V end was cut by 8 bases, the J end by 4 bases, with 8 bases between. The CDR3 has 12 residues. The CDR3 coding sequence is TGTGCCAGCTCAGTGGGCACCGGGGAGCTGTTTTTT. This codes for CASSVGTGELFF.

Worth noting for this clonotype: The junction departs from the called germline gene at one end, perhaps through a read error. This CDR3 reads CASSAPGGRGKNTQYF. The CDR3 DNA follows: TGTGCGAGCAGCGCCCCGGGGGGGAGAGGCAAAAACACGCAGTATTTC. The chain has TRBV6-1 and TRBJ2-3; the match to TRBD2 covers 8 bases. Germline V gene lookup returns CDR1 MNHNS and CDR2 SASEGT. The CDR3 is 16 amino acids.

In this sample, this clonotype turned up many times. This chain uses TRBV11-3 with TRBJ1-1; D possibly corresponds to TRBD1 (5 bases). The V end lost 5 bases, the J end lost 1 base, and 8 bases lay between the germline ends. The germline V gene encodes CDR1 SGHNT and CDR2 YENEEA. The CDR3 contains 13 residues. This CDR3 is CASSLGQNTEAFF. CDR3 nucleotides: TGTGCCAGCAGCCTAGGACAGAACACTGAAGCTTTCTTT.